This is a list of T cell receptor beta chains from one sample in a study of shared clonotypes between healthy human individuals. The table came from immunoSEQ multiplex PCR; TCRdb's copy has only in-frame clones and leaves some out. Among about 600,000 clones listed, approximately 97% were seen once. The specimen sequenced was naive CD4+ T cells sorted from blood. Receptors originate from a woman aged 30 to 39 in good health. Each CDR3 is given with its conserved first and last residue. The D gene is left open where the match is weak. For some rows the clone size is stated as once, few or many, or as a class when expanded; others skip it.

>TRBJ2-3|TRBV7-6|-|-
TGTGCCAGCAGCTCGCCAGGAGATACGCAGTATTTT
CASSSPGDTQYF
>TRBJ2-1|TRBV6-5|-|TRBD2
TGTGCCACAACTACTAGCGCCTACAATGAGCAGTTCTTC
CATTTSAYNEQFF
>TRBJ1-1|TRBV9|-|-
TGTGCCAGCAGCCCCTGGGGGGACATCTCGAACACTGAAGCTTTCTTT
CASSPWGDISNTEAFF
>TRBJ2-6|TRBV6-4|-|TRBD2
TGTGCCAGCAGTGACTCCCTGACTAGCTACCGCTCTGGGGCCAACGTCCTGACTTTC
CASSDSLTSYRSGANVLTF
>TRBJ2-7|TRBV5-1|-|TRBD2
TGCGCCAGCAGCCTAGTGGCGGGAGGTCGGTACGAGCAGTACTTC
CASSLVAGGRYEQYF
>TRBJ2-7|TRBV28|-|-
TGTGCCAGCAGGCACGATCACTTCTACGAGCAGTACTTC
CASRHDHFYEQYF
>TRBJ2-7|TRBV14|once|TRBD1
TGTGCCAGCAGCCCAAACGCAGGACAGGGGGCGAGTGAGCAGTACTTC
CASSPNAGQGASEQYF
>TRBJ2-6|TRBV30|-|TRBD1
TGTGCCTGGTGCCGTGACAGGGCTGGGGCCAACGTCCTGACTTTC
CAWCRDRAGANVLTF
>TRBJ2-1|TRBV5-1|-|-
TGCGCCAGCAGCTTGACGGGCCCAAACAATGAGCAGTTCTTC
CASSLTGPNNEQFF
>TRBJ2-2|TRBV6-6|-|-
TGTGCCAGCAGTTTAACAGGGGACTACACCGGGGAGCTGTTTTTT
CASSLTGDYTGELFF
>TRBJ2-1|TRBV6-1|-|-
TGTGCCAGCAGAGAGAGCGGATCCAATGAGCAGTTCTTC
CASRESGSNEQFF
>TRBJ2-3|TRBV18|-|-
TGTGCCAGCTCCGGGACATCCAGCACAGATACGCAGTATTTT
CASSGTSSTDTQYF
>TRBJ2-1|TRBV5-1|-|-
TGCGCCAGCAGCTTGGGGGAGACCAGGGTTTACAATGAGCAGTTCTTC
CASSLGETRVYNEQFF
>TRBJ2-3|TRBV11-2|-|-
TGTGCCAGCAGCTTAGCGGGTATCACAGATACGCAGTATTTT
CASSLAGITDTQYF
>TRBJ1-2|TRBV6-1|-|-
TGTGCCAGCAGTGAACGGGGGGAAATTCATGGCTACACCTTC
CASSERGEIHGYTF
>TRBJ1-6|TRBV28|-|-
TGTGCCAGCAAGACAGTCTATAATTCACCCCTCCACTTT
CASKTVYNSPLHF